Presented here are 17 T cell receptor beta chains from one specimen sequenced in a study of cytomegalovirus exposure and HLA in healthy donors. PCR involved 60 Vbeta and 13 Jbeta primers. TCRdb's table, derived via immunoSEQ multiplex PCR, lists solely in-frame clones and lacks some. In the table there are 150,000 to 200,000 clones, about 83% of which are singletons. Sequencing was done on a sample of PBMCs. The receptors derive from a young woman in good health and CMV-seropositive.

This clone was counted between two and nine times. The chain couples TRBV28 to TRBJ2-3, with D unclear. CDR1 is MDHEN, CDR2 SYDVKM, per germline. V lost 6 bases and J 0 bases, leaving 13 bases between the germline ends. The CDR3 covers 15 residues. The CDR3 reads CASRDGTTSTDTQYF. In DNA form, the CDR3 reads TGTGCCAGCAGAGACGGTACTACTAGCACAGATACGCAGTATTTT.

The V gene is TRBV19, the J gene TRBJ1-1, with D perhaps matching TRBD1 (6 bases). The CDR3 extends over 13 amino acids. Per the germline V gene, CDR1 is LNHDA and CDR2 is SQIVND (reference sequence). V was clipped by 7 bases and J by 1 base, with 10 bases between them. CDR3 protein: CASTSTGNTEAFF. The CDR3 DNA follows: TGTGCCAGTACCTCGACAGGGAACACTGAAGCTTTCTTT.

This clone was picked up a small number of times. The chain carries TRBV10-3 and TRBJ2-2; 8 bases are a match to TRBD1. Trimming removed 8 bases from V and 4 bases from J; junction bases left unmatched: 12. CDR1 is ENHRY and CDR2 is SYGVKD in the germline V gene. The CDR3 runs 16 residues. The DNA for the CDR3 is TGTGCCATCGAAGATGGTAACAGGGGGATCACCGGGGAGCTGTTTTTT. Its protein product is CAIEDGNRGITGELFF.

The genes are TRBV28 and TRBJ2-1; 7 bases agree with TRBD2. This CDR3 has 14 amino acids. The V and J ends lost 3 bases and 6 bases, in that order; junction bases with no gene match: 5. The V gene's germline CDR1 is MDHEN and CDR2 SYDVKM. CDR3 sequence (DNA): TGTGCCAGCAGTTTTCGCGGGAGAGGCAATGAGCAGTTCTTC. Protein sequence: CASSFRGRGNEQFF.

This chain joins TRBV4-1 and TRBJ1-2, with no clear D. Germline CDR1 is MGHRA and CDR2 is YSYEKL. This CDR3 region has 14 residues. V was trimmed by 0 bases and J by 7 bases, leaving 12 bases between them. The CDR3 protein is CASSQDNGVGGYTF. The CDR3, as DNA: TGCGCCAGCAGCCAAGATAACGGAGTTGGTGGCTACACCTTC.

This clone occurred once. The gene calls are TRBV19 and TRBJ1-5; D uncertain. V was clipped by 1 base and J by 0 bases, with 7 bases between them. CDR1 is LNHDA, CDR2 SQIVND, per germline (reference sequence). CDR3 length equals 15 residues. The CDR3 nucleotides are TGTGCCAGTAGTATAGGCAGGAATAGCAATCAGCCCCAGCATTTT. Translating gives CASSIGRNSNQPQHF.

J is TRBJ2-2 and V is TRBV5-1, with D perhaps TRBD1 (6 bases). Trimming cost V 1 base and J 6 bases, with 10 bases left between them. The germline gives CDR1 SGHRS, CDR2 YFSETQ. This CDR3 is built from 14 residues. This CDR3 is CASSLTGQPGELFF. The CDR3 DNA reads TGCGCCAGCAGCTTGACAGGGCAACCCGGGGAGCTGTTTTTT.

The chain employs TRBV7-2 and TRBJ2-3; 9 nucleotides line up with TRBD2. J was trimmed by 2 bases and V by 5 bases; bases with no gene match: 8. This CDR3 has 16 residues. The germline V gene encodes CDR1 SGHTA and CDR2 FQGNSA. CDR3 amino acids: CASSAGRGGVTDTQYF. CDR3 nucleotide sequence: TGTGCCAGCAGCGCAGGCCGCGGGGGGGTCACAGATACGCAGTATTTT.

The gene calls are TRBV7-9 and TRBJ2-5; D is ambiguous. Trimming took off 7 bases at V and 4 bases at J, with 4 bases between the two ends. Germline assignment: CDR1 SEHNR and CDR2 FQNEAQ (reference sequence). The CDR3 runs 10 residues. The CDR3: CASKLETQYF. In DNA form, the CDR3 reads TGTGCCAGCAAACTAGAGACCCAGTACTTC. The full variable domain, rest sourced from reference TRBV7-9 and TRBJ2-5, is DTGVSQNPRHKITKRGQNVTFRCDPISEHNRLYWYRQTLGQGPEFLTYFQNEAQLEKSRLLSDRFSAERPKGSFSTLEIQRTEQGDSAMYLCASKLETQYFGPGTRLLVL.

This clone turned up a few times. The V gene is TRBV2, the J gene TRBJ1-2; D gene ambiguous. The CDR3 consists of 14 residues. Germline CDR1 and CDR2: SNHLY and FYNNEI. The V gene lost 5 bases and the J gene lost 7 bases, with 17 bases spanning the gap. CDR3 protein: CASSQLMTRRGYTF. CDR3 in DNA: TGTGCCAGCAGTCAGTTAATGACAAGGCGTGGCTACACCTTC.

The DNA for the CDR3 is TGTGCCAGCAGCTTAGCGGGGGGGGCAGCTAGCAATCAGCCCCAGCATTTT. Residues: CASSLAGGAASNQPQHF. V gene TRBV7-8 combines with J gene TRBJ1-5, with D possibly TRBD1 on 6 matching bases. V shed 0 bases and J shed 0 bases, with 12 bases lying between them. CDR1 SGHVS and CDR2 FQNEAQ come from the germline V gene. The CDR3 sequence is 17 residues long.

There are a few counts of this clone. The chain couples TRBV7-9 to TRBJ2-3; D may be TRBD2 (7 bases). CDR1 and CDR2 (germline): SEHNR, FQNEAQ (reference sequence). The germline V and J ends were trimmed by 5 bases and 3 bases, with 18 bases remaining between them. This CDR3 comprises 16 residues. CDR3: CASSRGGPGITDTQYF. CDR3 sequence (DNA): TGTGCCAGCAGCCGCGGGGGCCCGGGGATAACAGATACGCAGTATTTT.

This clone was detected a few times. This rearrangement joins TRBV4-3 to TRBJ1-6; D gene ambiguous. CDR1 LGHNA and CDR2 YSLEER come from the germline V gene. The CDR3 consists of 14 residues. V lost 4 bases to trimming and J lost 8 bases, with 12 bases between them. CDR3 sequence: CASSPGEVDSPLHF. CDR3 DNA: TGCGCCAGCAGCCCCGGGGAGGTTGATTCACCCCTCCACTTT.

The sample holds a few counts of this clone. The J gene is TRBJ1-5, the V gene TRBV10-3, with a possible D match to TRBD1 (6 bases). This CDR3 spans 14 amino acids. Germline assignment: CDR1 ENHRY and CDR2 SYGVKD. CDR3 DNA: TGTGCTGCCAGCCCCGCAGGGGACAATCAGCCCCAGCATTTT. It codes for CAASPAGDNQPQHF.

This chain links TRBV7-6 with TRBJ2-1, with D possibly TRBD1 on 6 matching bases. V lost 3 bases and J 7 bases, leaving 16 bases between the germline ends. Germline V lookup: CDR1 SGHVS, CDR2 FNYEAQ. This CDR3 comprises 15 residues. This chain's CDR3 is CASSFGAGVLNEQFF. As DNA, the CDR3 is TGTGCCAGCAGCTTCGGGGCAGGGGTCCTGAATGAGCAGTTCTTC. Full variable domain (remainder filled in from reference TRBV7-6 and TRBJ2-1): GAGVSQSPRYKVTKRGQDVALRCDPISGHVSLYWYRQALGQGPEFLTYFNYEAQQDKSGLPNDRFSAERPEGSISTLTIQRTEQRDSAMYRCASSFGAGVLNEQFFGPGTRLTVL.

In its sample, this clone was seen once. The chain is built from TRBV29-1 and TRBJ2-1; tentatively, D is TRBD2 (6 bases). The V end was cut by 4 bases, the J end by 12 bases, with 13 bases between. The CDR3 runs 11 residues. The germline gives CDR1 SQVTM, CDR2 ANQGSEA. CDR3 in amino acids: CSVAGEGWQFF. CDR3 nucleotides: TGCAGCGTTGCGGGAGAGGGGTGGCAGTTCTTC.

This clone has a single count. V and J are TRBV19 and TRBJ1-5; D gene ambiguous. The CDR3 is 19 amino acids. V was trimmed by 2 bases and J by 0 bases, leaving 20 bases between them. Germline V CDR1 and CDR2: LNHDA, SQIVND (reference sequence). In DNA form, the CDR3 reads TGTGCCAGTAGTATATTCGGGAGTCCGGGCCCGAATAGCAATCAGCCCCAGCATTTT. Its translation: CASSIFGSPGPNSNQPQHF.